This TCR beta chain was observed in a study of early T cells in non-severe SARS-CoV-2 infection. In TCRdb, the 5' RACE reads were re-called with MiXCR into one record per CDR3 protein. This table has 20,000 to 25,000 distinct CDR3 sequences, 4% to 5.5% appearing once. At least ten counts were recorded for this clonotype. The germline CDR1 and CDR2 sequences are SGHRS and YFSETQ. V was shortened by 3 bases and J by 1 base, with 10 bases between the two germline ends. CDR3 length: 14 amino acids. The rearrangement uses TRBV5-1 and TRBJ2-5; tentatively, D is TRBD1 (5 bases). The specimen sequenced was whole blood. The receptor comes from an adult who was a healthcare worker with PCR-confirmed SARS-CoV-2 infection or an uninfected control (not recorded which). The CDR3 coding sequence is TGCGCCAGCAGCTCCAATCAGGGCCAAGAGACCCAGTACTTC. Translating gives CASSSNQGQETQYF.